This entry describes one T cell receptor beta chain. The antigen remains unidentified. TCRbeta libraries were built with three rounds of nested PCR, modified from ARM-PCR. Via MiXCR, TCRdb re-called the multiplex PCR reads, giving one row per CDR3 protein. The table shows 75,000 to 90,000 distinct CDR3 sequences, with 76% occurring only once. The template was RNA from unsorted bulk tissue. More than 3 cm separated this lung sample from the edge of the tumor. Newly diagnosed lung cancer patients had thoracic surgery in China, August–November 2014, without prior chemotherapy. The germline V gene encodes CDR1 SGHAT and CDR2 FQNNGV. The CDR3 has 15 residues. V was clipped by 1 base and J by 15 bases, with 23 bases between them. This entry belongs to a study of tumor and adjacent non-tumor tissue in lung cancer. Overall study findings and caveats: Top 100 clones took a larger repertoire share in normal lung.

The specimen was distant non-tumor lung tissue. The rearrangement joins TRBV11-2 to TRBJ2-3, with a weak D call TRBD1 (6 bases). The sequence was collected from a woman aged 45-59 years with non-small cell lung cancer. The CDR3: CASSLGSPGDHMHYF. The DNA for the CDR3 is TGTGCCAGCAGCTTAGGATCCCCAGGGGACCATATGCATTATTTT.